This T cell receptor beta chain was sequenced for a study of blood T cell repertoires in COVID-19. Study-wide background: COVID-19 samples from acute and convalescent phases originated in the United States, Italy and Spain.

During active infection, Seattle patients enrolled and were then monitored through disease. V shed 5 bases, J shed 7 bases, and the junction held 9 bases outside the gene matches. Germline V gene sequence: CDR1 MRHNA, CDR2 SNTAGT. The CDR3 spans 14 residues. This clone has only one observation. Original methodology: Estimates of nucleated cell counts were drawn from the amplification of reference gene primers. The assay was immunoSEQ multiplex PCR, and TCRdb's table has in-frame clones only and misses some. The D gene and trimming were derived from the DNA, and the V and J assignments and clone size from that table. This table holds roughly 380,000 clones, roughly nine tenths found once.

Material for sequencing was peripheral blood. The chain carries TRBV6-4 and TRBJ1-1; TRBD1 matches at 8 bases. This clonotype originated in a woman in her sixties or seventies with COVID-19, enrolled during active disease. The CDR3 coding sequence is TGTGCCAGCAGTCGGAGCCCAGGGGGCAATGAAGCTTTCTTT. It yields the protein CASSRSPGGNEAFF.